One and the same sample provided the 11 T cell receptor beta chains below, sequenced in a study of post-analysis software for immune sequencing data. Included in the TCR beta cDNA libraries were unique molecular identifiers. MiXCR, run by TCRdb on the PCR reads, gives a single entry per CDR3 protein. Of around 500,000 distinct CDR3 sequences listed, 30% to 40% are singletons. Study outcomes and limitations: Elevated frequency relative to controls characterized roughly 5 TRBV segments in patients, TRBV5-6, TRBV5-1 and TRBV20-1 among them.

Antigens for these TCRs are unknown. Sequencing was performed on blood. The source of these receptors is a girl aged 2 to 17 with multiple sclerosis.

Regarding this clonotype: Compared with germline, one end of the junction differs, possibly owing to a read error. This sequence joins TRBV5-1 and TRBJ1-5; the D is unclear. This CDR3 comprises 15 residues. Germline CDR1 is SGHRS and CDR2 is YFSETQ. In DNA, the CDR3 is TGCGCCGGCAGCTTGGCCGGGAATAGCAATCAGTCCCAGCATTTT. It encodes CAGSLAGNSNQSQHF.

The V and J genes are TRBV5-1 and TRBJ1-1, with a tentative D call TRBD1 (6 bases). V lost 4 bases to trimming and J lost 1 base, with 8 bases between them. The CDR3 contains 13 residues. Germline values: CDR1 SGHRS, CDR2 YFSETQ. CDR3: CASSKDRNTEAFF. In DNA form, the CDR3 reads TGCGCCAGCAGCAAGGACAGGAACACTGAAGCTTTCTTT.

This clonotype was recorded a few times. The V gene is TRBV6-5, the J gene TRBJ2-7, with D tentatively TRBD1 or TRBD2 (5 bases each). The germline CDR1 and CDR2 sequences are MNHEY and SVGAGI. Trimming left V 2 bases short and J 6 bases short, with 14 bases between. The CDR3 sequence is 14 residues long. The CDR3 DNA reads TGTGCCAGCAGTTACGGGGCGCTCGGGGCCGAGCAGTACTTC. Translation: CASSYGALGAEQYF.

The chain uses TRBV6-6 and TRBJ2-5; 8 bases match TRBD2. With V trimmed by 2 bases and J by 1 base, 9 bases remained unmatched. The CDR3 runs 17 residues. Germline V gives CDR1 MNHNY, CDR2 SVGAGI (reference sequence). The CDR3 DNA reads TGTGCCAGCAGTTACGGCGCCAACCTAGCGGGCCAAGAGACCCAGTACTTC. This encodes CASSYGANLAGQETQYF.

J is TRBJ2-4 and V is TRBV18; D remains unclear. The CDR3 covers 14 residues. Trimming took off 0 bases at V and 7 bases at J, with 10 bases between the two ends. The germline V gene has CDR1 KGHSH and CDR2 LQKENI. The CDR3 spells CASSPPEIINIQYF. The CDR3, as DNA: TGTGCCAGCTCACCACCGGAAATCATTAACATTCAGTACTTC. Complete variable domain (other parts from reference TRBV18 and TRBJ2-4): NAGVMQNPRHLVRRRGQEARLRCSPMKGHSHVYWYRQLPEEGLKFMVYLQKENIIDESGMPKERFSAEFPKEGPSILRIQQVVRGDSAAYFCASSPPEIINIQYFGAGTRLSVL.

This clonotype was recorded a few times. J is TRBJ1-1 and V is TRBV4-1; 8 bases are shared with TRBD1. In germline, CDR1 is MGHRA, CDR2 YSYEKL. This CDR3 is built from 15 residues. The J segment lost 2 bases and the V segment lost 2 bases, leaving 4 bases of the junction unmatched. In nucleotides, the CDR3 is TGCGCCAGCAGCCAAATGGGACAGGCAAACACTGAAGCTTTCTTT. Protein product: CASSQMGQANTEAFF.

The gene calls are TRBV7-9 and TRBJ1-2, with 7 bases that match TRBD1. The V gene end was trimmed by 4 bases and the J gene end by 1 base; junction bases not matched to a gene: 9. The germline V gene encodes CDR1 SEHNR and CDR2 FQNEAQ (reference sequence). The CDR3 has 16 residues. The CDR3 nucleotides read TGTGCCAGCAGCTCCGTCGGGACAGCTATTAACTATGGCTACACCTTC. This codes for CASSSVGTAINYGYTF.

This clonotype was recorded a few times. The chain recombines TRBV3-1 with TRBJ2-6; D is unclear. The V end was cut by 0 bases, the J end by 1 base, with 1 base between. Looked up from germline, CDR1 is LGHDT and CDR2 is YNNKEL (reference sequence). CDR3 size: 14 residues. The CDR3 DNA follows: TGTGCCAGCAGCCAAGAGTCTGGGGCCAACGTCCTGACTTTC. Protein sequence: CASSQESGANVLTF. Full variable domain (remainder filled in from reference TRBV3-1 and TRBJ2-6): DTAVSQTPKYLVTQMGNDKSIKCEQNLGHDTMYWYKQDSKKFLKIMFSYNNKELIINETVPNRFSPKSPDKAHLNLHINSLELGDSAVYFCASSQESGANVLTFGAGSRLTVL.

This clonotype was seen a handful of times. The chain couples TRBV6-1 to TRBJ2-3; 9 positions match TRBD2. The germline gives CDR1 MNHNS, CDR2 SASEGT. V dropped 3 bases and J dropped 10; count of bases not matched to a gene: 11. The CDR3 length is 15 residues. CDR3 sequence (DNA): TGTGCCAGCAGTGATTTAGCGGGGGCATGGCCCCCGCAGTATTTT. This translates into CASSDLAGAWPPQYF.

The rearrangement uses TRBV4-1 and TRBJ2-5; 8 bases match TRBD1. The J call may be wrong; the DNA end is better matched by TRBJ2-1. CDR3 length equals 15 residues. Germline V gives CDR1 MGHRA, CDR2 YSYEKL. The CDR3 nucleotides read TGCGCCAGCAGCCCCGTACAGGGGGACCAAGAGACCCAGTTCTTC. It is translated as CASSPVQGDQETQFF.

The genes are TRBV6-6 and TRBJ1-3; D unclear. Per germline, CDR1 MNHNY and CDR2 SVGAGI (reference sequence). CDR3 length: 15 residues. The ends were cut back, 6 bases at V and 0 bases at J, with 12 bases in the middle. The CDR3 DNA reads as TGTGCCAGCAGACCGACTGGAATCTCTGGAAACACCATATATTTT. The encoded protein is CASRPTGISGNTIYF.